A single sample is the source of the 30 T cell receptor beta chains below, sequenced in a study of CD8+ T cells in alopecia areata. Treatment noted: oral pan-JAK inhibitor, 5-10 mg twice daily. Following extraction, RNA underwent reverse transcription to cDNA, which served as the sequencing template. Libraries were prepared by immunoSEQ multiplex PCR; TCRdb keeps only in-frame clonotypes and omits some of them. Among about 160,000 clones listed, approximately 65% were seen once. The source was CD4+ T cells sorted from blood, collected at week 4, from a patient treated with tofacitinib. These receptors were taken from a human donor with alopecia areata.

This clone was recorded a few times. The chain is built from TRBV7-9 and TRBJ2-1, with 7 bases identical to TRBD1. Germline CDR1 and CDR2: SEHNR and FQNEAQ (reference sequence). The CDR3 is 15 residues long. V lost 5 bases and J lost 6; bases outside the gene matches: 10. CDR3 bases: TGTGCCAGCAGCCGACCGGGACAGCTAAGCAATGAGCAGTTCTTC. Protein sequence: CASSRPGQLSNEQFF.

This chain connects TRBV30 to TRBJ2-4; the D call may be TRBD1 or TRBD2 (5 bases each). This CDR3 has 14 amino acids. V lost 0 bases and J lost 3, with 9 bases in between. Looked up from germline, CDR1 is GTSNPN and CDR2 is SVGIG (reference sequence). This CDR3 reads CAWSVWDGKNIQYF. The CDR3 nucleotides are TGTGCCTGGAGTGTCTGGGACGGCAAAAACATTCAGTACTTC.

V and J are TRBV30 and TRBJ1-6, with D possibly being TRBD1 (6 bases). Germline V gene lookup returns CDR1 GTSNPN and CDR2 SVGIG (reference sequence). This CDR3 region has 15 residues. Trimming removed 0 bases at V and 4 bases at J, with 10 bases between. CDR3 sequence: CAWSVVGQYNSPLHF. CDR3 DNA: TGTGCCTGGAGTGTTGTTGGACAGTATAATTCACCCCTCCACTTT.

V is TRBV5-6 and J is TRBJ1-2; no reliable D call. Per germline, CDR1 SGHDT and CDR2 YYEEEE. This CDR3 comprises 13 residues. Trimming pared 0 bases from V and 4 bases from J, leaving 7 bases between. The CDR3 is CASSLDSLYGYTF. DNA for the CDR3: TGTGCCAGCAGCTTGGACAGTCTCTATGGCTACACCTTC.

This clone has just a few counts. The CDR3 here is CASGSPPFF. As DNA, the CDR3 is TGTGCCAGTGGCAGTCCGCCTTTCTTT. The rearrangement joins TRBV19 to TRBJ1-1, with unresolved D. V lost 8 bases, J lost 12 bases, and 10 bases lay in between. Germline CDR1 and CDR2: LNHDA and SQIVND (reference sequence). This CDR3 has 9 residues.

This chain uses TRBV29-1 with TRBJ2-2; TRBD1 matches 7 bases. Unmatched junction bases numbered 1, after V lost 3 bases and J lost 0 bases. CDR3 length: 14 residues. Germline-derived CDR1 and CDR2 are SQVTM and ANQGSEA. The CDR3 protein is CSVEGQPNTGELFF. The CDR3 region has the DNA TGCAGCGTTGAGGGACAGCCGAACACCGGGGAGCTGTTTTTT.

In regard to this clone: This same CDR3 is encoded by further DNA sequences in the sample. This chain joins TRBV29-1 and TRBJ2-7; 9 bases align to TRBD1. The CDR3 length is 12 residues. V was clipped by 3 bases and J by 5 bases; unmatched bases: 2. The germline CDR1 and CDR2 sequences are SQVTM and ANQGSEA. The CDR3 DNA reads TGCAGCGTTGAGGACAGGGGCCACGAGCAGTACTTC. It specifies CSVEDRGHEQYF.

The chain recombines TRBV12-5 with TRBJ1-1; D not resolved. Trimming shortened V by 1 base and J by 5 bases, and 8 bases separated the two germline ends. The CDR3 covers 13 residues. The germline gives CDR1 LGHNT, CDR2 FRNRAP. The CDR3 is CASGLALGTEAFF. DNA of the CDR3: TGTGCTAGTGGTTTGGCCCTAGGGACTGAAGCTTTCTTT. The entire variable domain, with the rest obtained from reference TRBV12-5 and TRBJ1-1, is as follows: DARVTQTPRHKVTEMGQEVTMRCQPILGHNTVFWYRQTMMQGLELLAYFRNRAPLDDSGMPKDRFSAEMPDATLATLKIQPSEPRDSAVYFCASGLALGTEAFFGQGTRLTVV.

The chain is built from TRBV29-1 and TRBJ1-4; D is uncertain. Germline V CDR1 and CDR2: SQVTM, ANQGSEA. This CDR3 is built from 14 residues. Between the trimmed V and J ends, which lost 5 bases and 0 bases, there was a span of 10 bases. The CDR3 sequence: CSVLLHSTNEKLFF. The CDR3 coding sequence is TGCAGCGTTTTGCTTCACTCAACTAATGAAAAACTGTTTTTT.

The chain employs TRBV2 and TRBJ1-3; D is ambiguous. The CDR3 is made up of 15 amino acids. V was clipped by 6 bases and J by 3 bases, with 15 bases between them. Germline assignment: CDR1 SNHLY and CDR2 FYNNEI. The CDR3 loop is CASRLDGALGNTIYF. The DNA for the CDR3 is TGTGCCAGCAGACTGGACGGCGCCCTTGGAAACACCATATATTTT.

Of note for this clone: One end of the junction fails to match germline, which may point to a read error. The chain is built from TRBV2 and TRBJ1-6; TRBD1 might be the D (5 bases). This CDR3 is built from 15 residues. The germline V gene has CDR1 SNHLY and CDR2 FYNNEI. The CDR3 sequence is CASGEAGGNHSPLHF. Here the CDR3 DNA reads TGTGCCAGCGGTGAAGCGGGGGGTAATCATTCACCCCTCCACTTT.

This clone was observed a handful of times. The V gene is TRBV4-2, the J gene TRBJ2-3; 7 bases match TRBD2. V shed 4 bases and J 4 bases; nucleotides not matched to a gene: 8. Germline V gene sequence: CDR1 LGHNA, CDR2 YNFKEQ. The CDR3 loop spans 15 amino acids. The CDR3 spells CASSPRGGRPDTQYF. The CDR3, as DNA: TGTGCCAGCAGCCCAAGGGGCGGGAGACCAGATACGCAGTATTTT.

CDR3 coding DNA: TGTGCCAGCAGCTTGGACAGGGTGTCGATTGATGAGCAGTTCTTC. Its translation: CASSLDRVSIDEQFF. The chain employs TRBV5-6 and TRBJ2-1; D possibly corresponds to TRBD1 (6 bases). The V end lost 0 bases, the J end lost 8 bases, and 15 bases lay between the germline ends. Germline CDR1 is SGHDT and CDR2 is YYEEEE. This CDR3 has 15 residues.

The CDR3 DNA is TGTGCCACCAGCAACCGGGACAGGGTGGGGGAGACCCAGTACTTC. This sequence encodes CATSNRDRVGETQYF. The chain joins TRBV15 to TRBJ2-5; 9 bases line up with TRBD1. The V and J ends lost 4 bases and 5 bases, in that order; junction bases with no gene match: 8. This CDR3 has 15 residues. CDR1 LNHNV and CDR2 YYDKDF come from the germline V gene (reference sequence).

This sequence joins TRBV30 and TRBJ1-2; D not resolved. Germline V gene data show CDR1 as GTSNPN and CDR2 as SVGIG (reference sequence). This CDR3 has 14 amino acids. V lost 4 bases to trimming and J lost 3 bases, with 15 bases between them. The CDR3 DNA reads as TGTGCCTGGAATACACCCCCTGGTGACTATGGCTACACCTTC. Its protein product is CAWNTPPGDYGYTF.

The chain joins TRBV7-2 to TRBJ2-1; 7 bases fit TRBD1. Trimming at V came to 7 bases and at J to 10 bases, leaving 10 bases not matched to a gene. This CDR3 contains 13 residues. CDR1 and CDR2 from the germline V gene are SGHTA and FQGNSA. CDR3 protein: CASNRKTGVEQFF. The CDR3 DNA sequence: TGTGCCAGCAACCGGAAAACAGGGGTCGAGCAGTTCTTC.

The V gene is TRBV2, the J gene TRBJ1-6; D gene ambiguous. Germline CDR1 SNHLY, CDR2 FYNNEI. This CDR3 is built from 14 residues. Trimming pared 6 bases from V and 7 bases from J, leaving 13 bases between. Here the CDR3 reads CASRGAGSNSPLHF. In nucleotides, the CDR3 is TGTGCCAGCAGAGGCGCGGGTAGCAATTCACCCCTCCACTTT.

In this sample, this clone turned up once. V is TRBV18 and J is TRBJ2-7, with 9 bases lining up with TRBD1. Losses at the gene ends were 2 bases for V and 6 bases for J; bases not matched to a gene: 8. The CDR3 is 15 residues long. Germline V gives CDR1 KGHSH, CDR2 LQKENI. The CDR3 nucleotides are TGTGCCAGCTCACCAGCGGGACAGGGAATCGGCGAGCAGTACTTC. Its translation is CASSPAGQGIGEQYF. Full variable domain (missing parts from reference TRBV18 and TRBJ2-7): NAGVMQNPRHLVRRRGQEARLRCSPMKGHSHVYWYRQLPEEGLKFMVYLQKENIIDESGMPKERFSAEFPKEGPSILRIQQVVRGDSAAYFCASSPAGQGIGEQYFGPGTRLTVT.

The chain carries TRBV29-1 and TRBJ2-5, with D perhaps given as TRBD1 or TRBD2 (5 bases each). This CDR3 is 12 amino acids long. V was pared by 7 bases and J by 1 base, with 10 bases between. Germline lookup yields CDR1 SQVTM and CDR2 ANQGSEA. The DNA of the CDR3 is TGCAGCGGCGACAGCGGCCAAGAGACCCAGTACTTC. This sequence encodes CSGDSGQETQYF.

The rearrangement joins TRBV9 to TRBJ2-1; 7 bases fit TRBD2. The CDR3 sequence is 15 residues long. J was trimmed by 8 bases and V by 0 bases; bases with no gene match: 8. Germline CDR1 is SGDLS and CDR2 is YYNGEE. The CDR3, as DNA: TGTGCCAGCAGCGTAGAATCAGCGGGGACTCATGAGCAGTTCTTC. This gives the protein CASSVESAGTHEQFF.

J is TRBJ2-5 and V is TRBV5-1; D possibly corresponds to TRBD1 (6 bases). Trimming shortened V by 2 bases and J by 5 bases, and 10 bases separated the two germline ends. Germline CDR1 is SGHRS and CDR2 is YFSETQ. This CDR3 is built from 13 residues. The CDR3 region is CASSLQGSETQYF. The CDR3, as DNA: TGCGCCAGCAGCTTACAGGGCTCCGAGACCCAGTACTTC. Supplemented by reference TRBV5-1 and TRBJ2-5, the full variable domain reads KAGVTQTPRYLIKTRGQQVTLSCSPISGHRSVSWYQQTPGQGLQFLFEYFSETQRNKGNFPGRFSGRQFSNSRSEMNVSTLELGDSALYLCASSLQGSETQYFGPGTRLLVL.

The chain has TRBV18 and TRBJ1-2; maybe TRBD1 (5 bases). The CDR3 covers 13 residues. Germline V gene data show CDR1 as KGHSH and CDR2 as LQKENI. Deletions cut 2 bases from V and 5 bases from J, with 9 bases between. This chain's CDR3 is CASSPGTEYGYTF. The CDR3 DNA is TGTGCCAGCTCACCAGGGACGGAATATGGCTACACCTTC.

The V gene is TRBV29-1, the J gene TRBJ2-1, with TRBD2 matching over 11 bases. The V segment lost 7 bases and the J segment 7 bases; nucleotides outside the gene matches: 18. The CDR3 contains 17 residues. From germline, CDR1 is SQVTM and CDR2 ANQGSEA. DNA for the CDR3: TGCAGCGCCGCTACAAGAAGTAGCGGGGGGGCGGGGAATGAGCAGTTCTTC. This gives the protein CSAATRSSGGAGNEQFF.

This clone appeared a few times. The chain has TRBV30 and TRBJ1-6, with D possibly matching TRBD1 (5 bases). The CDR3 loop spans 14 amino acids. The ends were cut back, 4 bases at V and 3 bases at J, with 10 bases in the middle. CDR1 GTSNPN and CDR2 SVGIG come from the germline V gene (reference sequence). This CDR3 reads CAWKGGDYNSPLHF. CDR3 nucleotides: TGTGCCTGGAAGGGAGGGGACTATAATTCACCCCTCCACTTT.

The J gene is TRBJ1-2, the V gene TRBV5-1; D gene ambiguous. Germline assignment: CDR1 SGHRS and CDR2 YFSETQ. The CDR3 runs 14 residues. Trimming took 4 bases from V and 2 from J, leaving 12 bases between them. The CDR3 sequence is CASSPPGQNYGYTF. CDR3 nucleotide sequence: TGCGCCAGCAGCCCCCCCGGGCAGAACTATGGCTACACCTTC.

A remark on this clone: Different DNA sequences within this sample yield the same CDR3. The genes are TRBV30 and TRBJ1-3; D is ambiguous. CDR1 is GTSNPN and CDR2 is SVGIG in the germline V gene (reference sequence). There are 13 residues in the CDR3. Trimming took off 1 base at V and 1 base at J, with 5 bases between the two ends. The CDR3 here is CAWSALSGNTIYF. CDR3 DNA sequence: TGTGCCTGGAGTGCTCTGTCTGGAAACACCATATATTTT.

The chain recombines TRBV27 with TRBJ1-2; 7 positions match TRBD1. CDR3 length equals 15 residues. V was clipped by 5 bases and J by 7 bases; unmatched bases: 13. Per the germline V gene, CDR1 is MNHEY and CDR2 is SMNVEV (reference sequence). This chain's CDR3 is CASSAWDSFSGGYTF. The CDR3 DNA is TGTGCCAGCAGTGCCTGGGACAGTTTTTCTGGTGGCTACACCTTC.

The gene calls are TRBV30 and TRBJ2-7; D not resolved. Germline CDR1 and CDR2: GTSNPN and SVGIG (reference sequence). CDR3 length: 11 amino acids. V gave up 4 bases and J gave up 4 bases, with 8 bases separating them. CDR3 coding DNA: TGTGCCTGGACTAGTCTTTACGAGCAGTACTTC. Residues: CAWTSLYEQYF.

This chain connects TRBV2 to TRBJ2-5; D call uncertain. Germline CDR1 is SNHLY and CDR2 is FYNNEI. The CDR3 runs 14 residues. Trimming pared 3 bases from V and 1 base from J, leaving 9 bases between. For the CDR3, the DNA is TGTGCCAGCAGTGAGATTGGGTTCCAAGAGACCCAGTACTTC. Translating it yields CASSEIGFQETQYF.

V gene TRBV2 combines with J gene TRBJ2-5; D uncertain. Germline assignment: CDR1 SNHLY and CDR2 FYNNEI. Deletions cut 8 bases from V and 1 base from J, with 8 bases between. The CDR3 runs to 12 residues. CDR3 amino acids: CASGVGQETQYF. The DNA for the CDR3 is TGTGCCAGCGGGGTGGGCCAAGAGACCCAGTACTTC. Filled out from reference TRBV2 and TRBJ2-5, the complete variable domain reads EPEVTQTPSHQVTQMGQEVILRCVPISNHLYFYWYRQILGQKVEFLVSFYNNEISEKSEIFDDQFSVERPDGSNFTLKIRSTKLEDSAMYFCASGVGQETQYFGPGTRLLVL.